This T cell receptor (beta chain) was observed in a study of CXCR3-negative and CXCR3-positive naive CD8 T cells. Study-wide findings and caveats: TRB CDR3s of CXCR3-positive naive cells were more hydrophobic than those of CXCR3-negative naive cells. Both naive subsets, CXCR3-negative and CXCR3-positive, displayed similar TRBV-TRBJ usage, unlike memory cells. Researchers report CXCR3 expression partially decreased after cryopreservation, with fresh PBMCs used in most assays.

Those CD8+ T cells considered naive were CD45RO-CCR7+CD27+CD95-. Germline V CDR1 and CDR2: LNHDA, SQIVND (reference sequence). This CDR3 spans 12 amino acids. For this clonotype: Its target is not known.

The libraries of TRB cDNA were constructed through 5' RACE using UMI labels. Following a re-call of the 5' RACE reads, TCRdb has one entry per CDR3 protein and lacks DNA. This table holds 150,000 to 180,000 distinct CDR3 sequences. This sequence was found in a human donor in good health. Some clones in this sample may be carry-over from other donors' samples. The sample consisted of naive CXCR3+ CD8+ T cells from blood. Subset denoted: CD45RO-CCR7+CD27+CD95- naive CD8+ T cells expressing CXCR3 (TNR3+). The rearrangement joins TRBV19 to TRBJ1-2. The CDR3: CASTKGQHGYTF.